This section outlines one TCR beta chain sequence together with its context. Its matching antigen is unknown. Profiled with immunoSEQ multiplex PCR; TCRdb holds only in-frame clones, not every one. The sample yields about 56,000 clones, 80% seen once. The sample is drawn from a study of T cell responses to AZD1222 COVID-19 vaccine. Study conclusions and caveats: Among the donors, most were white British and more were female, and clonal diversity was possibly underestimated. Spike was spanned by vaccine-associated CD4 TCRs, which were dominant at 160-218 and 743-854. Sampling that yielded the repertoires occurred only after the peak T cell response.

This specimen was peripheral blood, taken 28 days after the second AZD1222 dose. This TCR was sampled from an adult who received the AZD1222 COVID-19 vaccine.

CDR3 in DNA: TGTGCCAGCAGTGTGTTTCACGAGCAGTACTTC. Protein sequence: CASSVFHEQYF. J is TRBJ2-7 and V is TRBV11-2; D is unresolved. Germline loops: CDR1 SGHAT, CDR2 FQNNGV. Trimming pared 6 bases from V and 5 bases from J, leaving 8 bases between. This CDR3 has 11 amino acids. The full variable domain, rest sourced from reference TRBV11-2 and TRBJ2-7, is EAGVAQSPRYKIIEKRQSVAFWCNPISGHATLYWYQQILGQGPKLLIQFQNNGVVDDSQLPKDRFSAERLKGVDSTLKIQPAKLEDSAVYLCASSVFHEQYFGPGTRLTVT.